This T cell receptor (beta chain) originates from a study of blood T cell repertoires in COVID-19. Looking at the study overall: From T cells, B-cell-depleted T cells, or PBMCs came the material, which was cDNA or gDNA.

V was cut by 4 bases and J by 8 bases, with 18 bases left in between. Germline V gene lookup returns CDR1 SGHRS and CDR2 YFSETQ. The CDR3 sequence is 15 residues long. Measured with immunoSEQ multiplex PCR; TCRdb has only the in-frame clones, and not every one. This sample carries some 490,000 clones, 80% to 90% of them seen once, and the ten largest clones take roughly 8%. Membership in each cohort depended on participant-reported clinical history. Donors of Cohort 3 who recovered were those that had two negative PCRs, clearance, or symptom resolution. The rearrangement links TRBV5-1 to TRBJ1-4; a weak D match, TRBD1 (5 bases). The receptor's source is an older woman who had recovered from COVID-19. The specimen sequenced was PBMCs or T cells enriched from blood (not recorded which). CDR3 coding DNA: TGCGCCAGCAGCCCCCCAGGGAAAGGGAAGGAAAAACTGTTTTTT. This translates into CASSPPGKGKEKLFF.